The 10 T cell receptor beta chains reported below all come from one sample, sequenced in a study of regulatory T cells in long-lasting Graves disease. HTBI primers from iRepertoire and Arm-PCR of CDR3 regions yielded the TCR beta libraries. Each CDR3 protein is one row after TCRdb ran MiXCR on the multiplex PCR reads. In the table there are 400,000 to 600,000 distinct CDR3 sequences, roughly 21% of which are singletons. Regarding time point: persistent/refractory GD, antithyroid drugs over 5 years with positive TRAb. The authors made the TCR library using RNA they extracted from PBMCs. This specimen consisted of peripheral blood mononuclear cells (PBMCs), obtained when the disease was refractory, from a patient treated with antithyroid drugs. Receptors originate from a female donor with Graves disease.

The CDR3 DNA is TGTGCCAGTAGTACCCTTGGACTAGCGGGAACCGAGCAGTACTTC. Translated: CASSTLGLAGTEQYF. This chain connects TRBV19 to TRBJ2-7, with 12 nucleotides matching TRBD2. V dropped 4 bases and J dropped 6; count of bases not matched to a gene: 7. The CDR3 loop spans 15 amino acids. Germline-derived CDR1 and CDR2 are LNHDA and SQIVND (reference sequence).

This clonotype was seen at least ten times. V usage is TRBV7-2 and J usage is TRBJ1-4, with D possibly being TRBD1 (5 bases). CDR3 length: 14 amino acids. CDR1 SGHTA and CDR2 FQGNSA come from the germline V gene. Trimming cost V 1 base and J 8 bases, with 11 bases left between them. CDR3 region: CASSLDQGSEKLFF. The CDR3 nucleotides are TGTGCCAGCAGCTTAGATCAGGGTAGCGAAAAACTGTTTTTT.

As DNA, the CDR3 is TGTGCCAGCTCACCCATGGACGGGGACACTGAAGCTTTCTTT. Translated, it gives CASSPMDGDTEAFF. The chain has TRBV18 and TRBJ1-1; D uncertain. The CDR3 has 14 residues. Germline assignment: CDR1 KGHSH and CDR2 LQKENI. The ends were cut back, 3 bases at V and 3 bases at J, with 11 bases in the middle.

This clonotype has only a few counts. The chain has TRBV7-9 and TRBJ1-2; tentative D call: TRBD1 (5 bases). Germline assignment: CDR1 SEHNR and CDR2 FQNEAQ (reference sequence). CDR3 size: 13 residues. The V end lost 6 bases, the J end lost 7 bases, and 15 bases lay between the germline ends. The CDR3 sequence is CASRGLGVGGYTF. CDR3 in DNA: TGTGCCAGCAGGGGCCTAGGGGTCGGTGGCTACACCTTC.

The sample holds many counts of this clonotype. The V gene is TRBV11-2, the J gene TRBJ1-1, with unresolved D. Germline CDR1 is SGHAT and CDR2 is FQNNGV. Trimming cost V 1 base and J 0 bases, with 9 bases left between them. The CDR3 contains 15 residues. CDR3 DNA sequence: TGTGCCAGCAGCTTAGTTCGGGAATTGAACACTGAAGCTTTCTTT. It specifies CASSLVRELNTEAFF.

As regards this clonotype: This may come from a read error, since a much larger clone is one base off. V and J are TRBV7-3 and TRBJ1-4; the match to TRBD1 covers 7 bases. The germline V gene has CDR1 SGHTA and CDR2 FQGTGA. CDR3 size: 15 residues. CDR3 sequence: CTSSLTGQAGEKLFF. For the CDR3, the DNA is TGTACCAGCAGCTTAACTGGACAGGCGGGTGAAAAACTGTTTTTT. The whole variable domain, filled in from reference TRBV7-3 and TRBJ1-4, reads GAGVSQTPSNKVTEKGKYVELRCDPISGHTALYWYRQSLGQGPEFLIYFQGTGAADDSGLPNDRFFAVRPEGSVSTLKIQRTERGDSAVYLCTSSLTGQAGEKLFFGSGTQLSVL.

This clonotype was seen only a few times. This chain uses TRBV7-9 with TRBJ2-4; TRBD1 agrees at 10 bases. This CDR3 contains 16 residues. The germline V gene has CDR1 SEHNR and CDR2 FQNEAQ (reference sequence). Trimming took 3 bases from V and 3 from J; bases not matched to a gene: 5. The CDR3 DNA is TGTGCCAGCAGCTTCGGGACAGGGGACGGCAAAAACATTCAGTACTTC. Protein: CASSFGTGDGKNIQYF. The variable domain in full, with the rest retrieved from reference TRBV7-9 and TRBJ2-4, is DTGVSQNPRHKITKRGQNVTFRCDPISEHNRLYWYRQTLGQGPEFLTYFQNEAQLEKSRLLSDRFSAERPKGSFSTLEIQRTEQGDSAMYLCASSFGTGDGKNIQYFGAGTRLSVL.

A single count supports this clonotype. Being one base from a much bigger clone, this may be a read error. The chain is built from TRBV27 and TRBJ2-7; no clear D. Per germline, CDR1 MNHEY and CDR2 SMNVEV (reference sequence). There are 14 residues in the CDR3. V lost 3 bases, J lost 5 bases, and 14 bases lay in between. The CDR3 protein is CASSFEASSNEQYF. CDR3 bases: TGTGCCAGCAGTTTCGAGGCGAGTTCCAACGAGCAGTACTTC.

J is TRBJ2-4 and V is TRBV18, with 7 bases lining up with TRBD1. The ends lost 4 bases at V and 5 bases at J; junction bases unmatched: 8. CDR3 length: 15 amino acids. In germline, CDR1 is KGHSH, CDR2 LQKENI. The CDR3 nucleotides read TGTGCCAGCTCACTCGAGGGGGCAGGGCAAAACATTCAGTACTTC. Its protein product is CASSLEGAGQNIQYF.

V usage is TRBV11-2 and J usage is TRBJ2-1; 12 nucleotides match TRBD1. V lost 5 bases to trimming and J lost 7 bases; unmatched junction nucleotides: 18. The CDR3 has 19 amino acids. Germline CDR1 reads SGHAT; CDR2 reads FQNNGV. The CDR3 DNA sequence: TGTGCCAGCAGCCCTAGTATTATGGGGACAGGGGGCGGTAGGAATGAGCAGTTCTTC. It translates to CASSPSIMGTGGGRNEQFF.